This T cell receptor (beta chain) was retrieved from a study of shared clonotypes between healthy human individuals. Study overall: CD4 naive cells filled three plates per donor, CD4 memory three, CD8 naive two and CD8 memory one. Study results and limitations: Specimens sampled were limited to blood, with tissue repertoires likely differing.

The germline V gene has CDR1 SGHRS and CDR2 YFSETQ. V was clipped by 4 bases and J by 3 bases; unmatched bases: 7. The CDR3 totals 15 residues. Worth noting for this clone: What it binds is not known.

The assay used deep level. In the original workflow: Filtering was not the same, since immunoSEQ gave junction-only sequences without quality scores. Libraries were prepared by immunoSEQ multiplex PCR; TCRdb keeps only in-frame clonotypes and omits some of them. That table is the source of V, J and clone size, and D and trimming were worked out from the DNA. Here the sample spans over a million clones, about 84% being singletons. The chain couples TRBV5-1 to TRBJ2-7, with 10 bases that match TRBD2. The sequence was collected from a man between 18 and 29 years old in good health. Some clones in this sample may be carry-over from other donors' samples. The sample taken for sequencing was memory CD4+ T cells from PBMCs. Indicated subset: CD45RA-negative fraction. The CDR3 here is CASSMASGRIYEQYF. The CDR3 bases are TGCGCCAGCAGCATGGCTAGCGGGAGAATCTACGAGCAGTACTTC.